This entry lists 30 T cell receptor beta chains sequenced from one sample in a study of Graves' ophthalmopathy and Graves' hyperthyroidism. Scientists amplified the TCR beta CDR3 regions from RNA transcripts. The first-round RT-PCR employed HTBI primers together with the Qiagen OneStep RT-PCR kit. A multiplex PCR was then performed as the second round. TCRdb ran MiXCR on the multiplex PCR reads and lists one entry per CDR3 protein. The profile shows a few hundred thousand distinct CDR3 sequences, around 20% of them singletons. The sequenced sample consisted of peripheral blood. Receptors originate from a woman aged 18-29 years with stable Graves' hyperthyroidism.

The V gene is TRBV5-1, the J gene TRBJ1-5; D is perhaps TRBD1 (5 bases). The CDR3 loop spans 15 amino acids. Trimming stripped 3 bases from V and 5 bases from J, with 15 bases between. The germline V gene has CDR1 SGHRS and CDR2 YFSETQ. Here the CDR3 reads CASSSLGESDQPQHF. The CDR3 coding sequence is TGCGCCAGCAGCTCCCTGGGGGAATCGGATCAGCCCCAGCATTTT.

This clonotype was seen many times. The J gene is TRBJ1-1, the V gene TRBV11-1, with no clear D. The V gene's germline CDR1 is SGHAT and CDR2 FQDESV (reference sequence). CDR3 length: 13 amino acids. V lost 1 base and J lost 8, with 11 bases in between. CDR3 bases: TGTGCCAGCAGCTTAGTTTCTAAGAGAGAAGCTTTCTTT. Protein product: CASSLVSKREAFF.

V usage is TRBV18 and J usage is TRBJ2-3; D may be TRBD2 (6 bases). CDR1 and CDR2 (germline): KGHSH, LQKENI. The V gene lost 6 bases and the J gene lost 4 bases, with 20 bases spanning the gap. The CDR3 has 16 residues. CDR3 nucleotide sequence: TGTGCCAGCTCCACTAGAGATGGTAGCGGCTCAGATACGCAGTATTTT. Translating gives CASSTRDGSGSDTQYF.

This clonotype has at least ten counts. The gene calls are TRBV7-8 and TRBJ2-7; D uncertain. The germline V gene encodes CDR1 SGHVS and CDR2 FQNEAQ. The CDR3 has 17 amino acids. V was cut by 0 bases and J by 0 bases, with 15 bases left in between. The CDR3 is CASSLARFRSGSYEQYF. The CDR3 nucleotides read TGTGCCAGCAGCTTAGCCCGTTTCCGTTCCGGCTCCTACGAGCAGTACTTC.

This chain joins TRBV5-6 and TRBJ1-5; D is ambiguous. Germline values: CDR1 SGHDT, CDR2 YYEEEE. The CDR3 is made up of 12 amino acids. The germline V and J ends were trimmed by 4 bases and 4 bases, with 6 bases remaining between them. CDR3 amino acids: CASSTINQPQHF. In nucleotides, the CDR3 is TGTGCCAGCAGCACCATAAATCAGCCCCAGCATTTT. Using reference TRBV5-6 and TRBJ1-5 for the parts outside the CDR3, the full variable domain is DAGVTQSPTHLIKTRGQQVTLRCSPKSGHDTVSWYQQALGQGPQFIFQYYEEEERQRGNFPDRFSGHQFPNYSSELNVNALLLGDSALYLCASSTINQPQHFGDGTRLSIL.

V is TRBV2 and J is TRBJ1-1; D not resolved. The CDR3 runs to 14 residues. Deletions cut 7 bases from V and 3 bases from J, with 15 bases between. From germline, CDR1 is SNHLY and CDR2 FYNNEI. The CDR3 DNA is TGTGCCAGCAATAGACAATTAACGCACACTGAAGCTTTCTTT. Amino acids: CASNRQLTHTEAFF.

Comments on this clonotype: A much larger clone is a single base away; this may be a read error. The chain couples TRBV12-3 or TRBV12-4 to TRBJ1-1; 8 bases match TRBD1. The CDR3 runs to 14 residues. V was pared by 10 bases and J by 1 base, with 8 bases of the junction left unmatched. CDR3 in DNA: TGTGCCATCAGAACCGGGACAGGGAACACTGAAGCTTTCTTT. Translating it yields CAIRTGTGNTEAFF.

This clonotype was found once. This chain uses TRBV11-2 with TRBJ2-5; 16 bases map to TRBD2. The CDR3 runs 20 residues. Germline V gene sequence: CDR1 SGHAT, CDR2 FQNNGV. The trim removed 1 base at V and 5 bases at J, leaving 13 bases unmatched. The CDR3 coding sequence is TGTGCCAGCAGCTTAGGGATCGGGACTAGCGGGAGGGCCTTGGAGGAGACCCAGTACTTC. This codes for CASSLGIGTSGRALEETQYF.

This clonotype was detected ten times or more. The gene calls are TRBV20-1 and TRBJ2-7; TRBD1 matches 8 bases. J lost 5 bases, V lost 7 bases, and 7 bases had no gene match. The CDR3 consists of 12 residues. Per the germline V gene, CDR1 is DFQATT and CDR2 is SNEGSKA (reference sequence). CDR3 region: CSVSTGVDEQYF. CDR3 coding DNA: TGCAGTGTCTCGACAGGGGTGGACGAGCAGTACTTC.

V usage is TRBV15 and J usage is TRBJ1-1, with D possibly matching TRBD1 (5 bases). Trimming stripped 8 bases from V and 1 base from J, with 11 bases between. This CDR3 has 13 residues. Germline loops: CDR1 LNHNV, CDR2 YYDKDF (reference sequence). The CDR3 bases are TGTGCCACCCCGGGACGCCGGAACACTGAAGCTTTCTTT. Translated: CATPGRRNTEAFF.

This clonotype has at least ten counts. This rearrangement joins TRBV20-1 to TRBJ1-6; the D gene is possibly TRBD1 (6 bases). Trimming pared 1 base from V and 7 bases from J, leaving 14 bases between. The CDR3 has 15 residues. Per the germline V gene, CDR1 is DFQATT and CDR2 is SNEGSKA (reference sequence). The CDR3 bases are TGCAGTGCTAGAGGCGGACAGTGGGAAAATTCACCCCTCCACTTT. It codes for CSARGGQWENSPLHF.

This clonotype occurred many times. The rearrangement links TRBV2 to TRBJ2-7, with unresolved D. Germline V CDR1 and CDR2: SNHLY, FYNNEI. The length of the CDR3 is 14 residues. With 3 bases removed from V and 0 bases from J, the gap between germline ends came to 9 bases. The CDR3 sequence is CASSDQYNSYEQYF. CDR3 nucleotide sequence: TGTGCCAGCAGTGATCAGTATAACTCCTACGAGCAGTACTTC. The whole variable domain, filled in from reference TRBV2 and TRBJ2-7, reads EPEVTQTPSHQVTQMGQEVILRCVPISNHLYFYWYRQILGQKVEFLVSFYNNEISEKSEIFDDQFSVERPDGSNFTLKIRSTKLEDSAMYFCASSDQYNSYEQYFGPGTRLTVT.

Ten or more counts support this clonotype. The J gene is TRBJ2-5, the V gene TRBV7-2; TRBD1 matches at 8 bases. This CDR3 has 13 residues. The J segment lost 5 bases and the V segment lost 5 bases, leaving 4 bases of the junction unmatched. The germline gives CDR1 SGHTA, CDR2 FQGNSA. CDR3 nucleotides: TGTGCCAGCAGCACCGGACAGGGTGAGACCCAGTACTTC. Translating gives CASSTGQGETQYF.

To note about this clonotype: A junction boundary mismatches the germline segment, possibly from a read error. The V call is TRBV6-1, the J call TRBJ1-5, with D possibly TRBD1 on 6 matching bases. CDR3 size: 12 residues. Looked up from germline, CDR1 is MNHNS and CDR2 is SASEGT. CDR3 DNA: TGTGGCAGCAGACCAGGGGATCAGCCCCAGCATTTT. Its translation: CGSRPGDQPQHF.

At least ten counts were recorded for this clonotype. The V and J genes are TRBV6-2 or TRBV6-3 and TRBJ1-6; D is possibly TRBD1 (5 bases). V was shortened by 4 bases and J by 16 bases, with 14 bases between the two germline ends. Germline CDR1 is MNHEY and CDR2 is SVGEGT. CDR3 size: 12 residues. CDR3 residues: CASSFPGTLLHF. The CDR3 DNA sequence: TGTGCCAGCAGTTTTCCCGGGACCCTTCTCCACTTT.

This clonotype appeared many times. The CDR3 nucleotides are TGCGCCAGCAGCCAAGGTGATAATTCACCCCTCCACTTT. Translation: CASSQGDNSPLHF. This sequence joins TRBV4-1 and TRBJ1-6; D unclear. V lost 1 base to trimming and J lost 5 bases, with 3 bases between them. The CDR3 loop spans 13 amino acids. Germline-derived CDR1 and CDR2 are MGHRA and YSYEKL.

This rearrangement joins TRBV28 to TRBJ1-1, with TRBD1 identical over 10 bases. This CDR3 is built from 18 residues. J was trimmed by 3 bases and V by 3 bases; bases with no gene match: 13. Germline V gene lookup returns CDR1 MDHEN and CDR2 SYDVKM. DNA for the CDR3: TGTGCCAGCAGTTTTGGGACAGGGGTATCCAGGGCCCACACTGAAGCTTTCTTT. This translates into CASSFGTGVSRAHTEAFF.

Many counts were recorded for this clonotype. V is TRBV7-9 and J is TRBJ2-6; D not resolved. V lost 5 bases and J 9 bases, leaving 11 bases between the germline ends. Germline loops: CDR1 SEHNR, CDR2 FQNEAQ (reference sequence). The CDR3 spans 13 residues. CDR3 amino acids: CASSPQDLNVLTF. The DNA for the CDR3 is TGTGCCAGCAGCCCACAAGACCTCAACGTCCTGACTTTC. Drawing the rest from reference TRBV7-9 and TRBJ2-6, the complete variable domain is DTGVSQNPRHKITKRGQNVTFRCDPISEHNRLYWYRQTLGQGPEFLTYFQNEAQLEKSRLLSDRFSAERPKGSFSTLEIQRTEQGDSAMYLCASSPQDLNVLTFGAGSRLTVL.

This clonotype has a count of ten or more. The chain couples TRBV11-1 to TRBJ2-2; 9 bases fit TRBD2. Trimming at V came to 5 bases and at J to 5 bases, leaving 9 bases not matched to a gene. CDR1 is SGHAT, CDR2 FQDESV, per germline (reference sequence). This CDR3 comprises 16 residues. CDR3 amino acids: CASSQGAGGPTGELFF. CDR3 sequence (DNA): TGTGCCAGCAGCCAAGGCGCGGGAGGGCCGACCGGGGAGCTGTTTTTT.

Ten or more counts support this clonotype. CDR3 amino acids: CATSRAGFPNTEAFF. The CDR3 DNA sequence: TGTGCCACCAGCAGAGCAGGATTCCCGAACACTGAAGCTTTCTTT. The gene calls are TRBV15 and TRBJ1-1; D is unclear. The CDR3 runs 15 residues. Trimming left V 1 base short and J 1 base short, with 10 bases between. Germline V lookup: CDR1 LNHNV, CDR2 YYDKDF (reference sequence).

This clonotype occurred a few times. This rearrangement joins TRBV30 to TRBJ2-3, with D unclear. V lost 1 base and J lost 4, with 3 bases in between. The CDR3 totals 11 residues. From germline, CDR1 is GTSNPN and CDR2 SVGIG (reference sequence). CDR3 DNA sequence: TGTGCCTGGAGTGGGGCAGATACGCAGTATTTT. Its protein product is CAWSGADTQYF.

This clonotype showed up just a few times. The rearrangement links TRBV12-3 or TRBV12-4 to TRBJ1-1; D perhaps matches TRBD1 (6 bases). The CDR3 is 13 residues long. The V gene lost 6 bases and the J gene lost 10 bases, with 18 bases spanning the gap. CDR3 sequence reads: CASSSDSLKRAFF. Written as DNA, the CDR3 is TGTGCCAGCAGCTCGGACAGCCTCAAGAGAGCTTTCTTT.

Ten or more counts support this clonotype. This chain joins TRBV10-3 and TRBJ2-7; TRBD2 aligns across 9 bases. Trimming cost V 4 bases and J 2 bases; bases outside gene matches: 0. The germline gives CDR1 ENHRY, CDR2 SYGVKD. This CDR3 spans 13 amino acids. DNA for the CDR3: TGTGCCATCAGTGGCGGGAGGGCCTACGAGCAGTACTTC. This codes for CAISGGRAYEQYF.

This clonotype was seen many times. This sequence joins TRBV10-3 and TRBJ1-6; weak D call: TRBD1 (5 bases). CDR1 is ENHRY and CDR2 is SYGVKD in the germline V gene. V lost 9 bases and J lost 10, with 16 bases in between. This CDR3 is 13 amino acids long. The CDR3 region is CAITARGDSPLHF. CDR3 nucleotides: TGTGCCATAACCGCTCGGGGGGACTCACCCCTCCACTTT.

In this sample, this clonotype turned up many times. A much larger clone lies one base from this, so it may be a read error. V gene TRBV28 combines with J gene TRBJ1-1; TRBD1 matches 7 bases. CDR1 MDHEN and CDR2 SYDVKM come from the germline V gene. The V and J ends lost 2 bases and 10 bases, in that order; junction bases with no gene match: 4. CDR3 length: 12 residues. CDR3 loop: CASSLGQGGAFF. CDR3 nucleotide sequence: TGTGCCAGCAGTTTAGGCCAGGGGGGAGCTTTCTTT.

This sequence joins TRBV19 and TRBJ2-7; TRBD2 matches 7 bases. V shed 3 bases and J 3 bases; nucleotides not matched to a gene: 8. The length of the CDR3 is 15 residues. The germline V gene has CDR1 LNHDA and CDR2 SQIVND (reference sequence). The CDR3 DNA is TGTGCCAGTAGTATCGCGGGGGAGAGCCGCTACGAGCAGTACTTC. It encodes CASSIAGESRYEQYF.

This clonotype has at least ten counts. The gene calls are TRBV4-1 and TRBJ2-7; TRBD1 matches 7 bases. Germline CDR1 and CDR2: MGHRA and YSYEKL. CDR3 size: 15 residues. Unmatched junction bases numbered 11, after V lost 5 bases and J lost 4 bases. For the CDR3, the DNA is TGCGCCAGCAGCACCCCGGGACAGCGAGAGTACGAGCAGTACTTC. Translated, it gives CASSTPGQREYEQYF.

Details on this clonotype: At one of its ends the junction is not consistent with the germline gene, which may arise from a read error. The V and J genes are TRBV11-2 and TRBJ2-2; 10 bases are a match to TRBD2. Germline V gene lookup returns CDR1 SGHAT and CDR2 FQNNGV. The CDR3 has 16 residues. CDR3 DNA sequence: TGTGCCAGCAGCCGAGGGACTAGCGCGAGAACCGGGGATCTGTTTTTT. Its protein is CASSRGTSARTGDLFF.

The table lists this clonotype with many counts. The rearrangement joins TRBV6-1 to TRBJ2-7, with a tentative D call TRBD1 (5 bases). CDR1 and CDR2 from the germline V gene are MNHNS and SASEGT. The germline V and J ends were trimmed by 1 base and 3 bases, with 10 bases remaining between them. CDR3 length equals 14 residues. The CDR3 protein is CASSEVGVSYEQYF. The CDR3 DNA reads TGTGCCAGCAGTGAAGTAGGGGTGAGCTACGAGCAGTACTTC.

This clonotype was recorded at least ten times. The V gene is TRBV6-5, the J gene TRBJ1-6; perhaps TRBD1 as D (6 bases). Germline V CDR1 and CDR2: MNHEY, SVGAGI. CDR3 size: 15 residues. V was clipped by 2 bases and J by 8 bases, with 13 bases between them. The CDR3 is CASSYGGRGDSPLHF. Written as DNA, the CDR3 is TGTGCCAGCAGTTACGGCGGCAGGGGAGATTCACCCCTCCACTTT.